The TCR beta chain described here comes from a study of blood T cell repertoires in COVID-19 (dated by TCRdb to 2018 to 2021). Turning to the overall study: The collaborator samples originated in the United States, Italy and Spain and spanned the acute and convalescent phases of COVID-19. A freely available public database, intended as a resource for researchers studying the immune response to SARS-CoV-2, is where the repertoires were released. The dataset comprised deeply sampled blood TCRbeta repertoires from subjects exposed to, actively infected with, or recovered from COVID-19. The samples were drawn from two sources: the first 160 participants of the ongoing ImmuneRACE study, and over 950 subjects contributed by 6 global collaborators. The prospective study material was composed of cDNA or gDNA derived from T cells, B-cell-depleted T cells, or PBMCs. HLA class I and class II types, where available, came from metadata supplied by the sample provider rather than from assay-based typing. The sample metadata nearly always contained a de-identified subject ID, COVID-19 status, age in years and sex.

The paper as a whole reports these results and caveats: Clinical and demographic metadata were provided uncurated, with the amount varying by source and participant.

This clone was counted a single time. The antigen it binds to is not known. The sample holds no much larger clone one base away, and base qualities are not on file. Whole blood was collected in K2EDTA tubes by collaborating institutions according to the institutions' own protocols. Collaborator samples were shipped for TCRbeta analysis as frozen whole blood, isolated PBMCs, or DNA extracted from either sample type. TCRbeta CDR3 regions were amplified from genomic DNA by means of the immunoSEQ Assay, a bias-controlled multiplex PCR. Per the source publication's procedure: The number of nucleated cells in each sample was estimated from the amplification of reference gene primers within the assay. To quantify the absolute abundance of each unique TCRbeta CDR3 rearrangement, sequence reads were collapsed and filtered. For each sample, productive Simpson clonality was calculated by taking the square root of Simpson's diversity index across productive rearrangements. Here the immuneACCESS table is served through TCRdb, limited to in-frame sequences with V and J called. Missing clones are a known gap in these copies; in checked studies unresolved V genes cover under half, and the rest lacks a known reason. V and J calls and clone size are as listed in that table; D and trimming were resolved from the DNA. This sample holds fewer than 250,000 clones; less than 90% were observed only once. The top ten clones comprise approximately 2.5% of the sample.

From cysteine to phenylalanine, the CDR3 is 14 amino acids long. CDR3 DNA is the only sequence kept; it has 42 bases, read in frame from the first base. The germline V gene (reference sequence) yields LNHDA for CDR1 and SQIVND for CDR2. Deletion took 3 bases off V and 2 bases off J, with a span of 11 bases between the germline ends. The chain couples TRBV19 to TRBJ2-7; TRBD1 is possibly the D segment (6 matching bases). Sequenced sample: peripheral blood. This receptor was obtained from a woman between 70 and 85 years old with active or convalescent COVID-19. This receptor carries the CDR3 CASSMGTGTYEQYF. In nucleotide form, the sequence is TGTGCCAGTAGTATGGGTACAGGGACCTACGAGCAGTACTTC.